This T cell receptor (beta chain) derives from a study of PD-1 blockade in classical Hodgkin lymphoma. Study details: Patients were given intravenous nivolumab, 3 mg/kg, every 2 weeks. Study-level points and caveats: Similar baseline diversity was found in complete responders and newly diagnosed patients. Nivolumab initiation under 1 year post-ASCT meant exclusion. At baseline, newly diagnosed patients reportedly showed less TCR diversity than healthy donors.

Relapse after autologous stem cell transplantation occurred in every patient, and brentuximab vedotin exposure varied. The length of the CDR3 is 13 residues. V dropped 7 bases and J dropped 4 bases, with 16 bases sitting between them. Germline-derived CDR1 and CDR2 are SQVTM and ANQGSEA. This clone was counted a few times. The antigen remains undetermined. The table came from immunoSEQ multiplex PCR; TCRdb's copy has only in-frame clones and leaves some out. In the table there are fewer than 75,000 clones, around nine tenths of which are singletons. This sequence joins TRBV29-1 and TRBJ1-1, with D tentatively TRBD1 (5 bases). The material sequenced was peripheral blood mononuclear cells (PBMCs), taken before the second cycle of nivolumab. The TCR sequence derives from a human donor with classical Hodgkin lymphoma. For the CDR3, the DNA is TGCAGCGCCAGAGAAGGGGCGGGCACTGAAGCTTTCTTT. Amino acid sequence: CSAREGAGTEAFF. Combining the CDR3 with reference TRBV29-1 and TRBJ1-1 gives the whole variable domain SAVISQKPSRDICQRGTSLTIQCQVDSQVTMMFWYRQQPGQSLTLIATANQGSEATYESGFVIDKFPISRPNLTFSTLTVSNMSPEDSSIYLCSAREGAGTEAFFGQGTRLTVV.